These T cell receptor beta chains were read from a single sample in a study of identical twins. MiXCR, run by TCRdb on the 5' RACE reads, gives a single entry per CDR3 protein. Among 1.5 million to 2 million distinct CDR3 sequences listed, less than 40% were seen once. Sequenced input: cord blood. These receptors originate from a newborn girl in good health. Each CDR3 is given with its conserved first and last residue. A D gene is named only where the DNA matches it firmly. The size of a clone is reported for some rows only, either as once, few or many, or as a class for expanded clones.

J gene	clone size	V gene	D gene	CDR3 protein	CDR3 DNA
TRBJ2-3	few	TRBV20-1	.	CSARYNTDTQYF	TGCAGTGCTCGTTATAACACAGATACGCAGTATTTT
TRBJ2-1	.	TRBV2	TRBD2	CASSVEQGLAGGSYNERFF	TGTGCCAGCAGTGTAGAACAGGGTCTAGCGGGAGGATCCTACAATGAGCGGTTCTTC
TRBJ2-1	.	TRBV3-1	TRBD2	CASSRGRLAGYNEQFF	TGTGCCAGCAGCCGGGGACGACTAGCGGGATACAATGAGCAGTTCTTC
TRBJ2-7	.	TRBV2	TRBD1	CASSGQDYEQYF	TGTGCCAGCTCGGGACAGGACTACGAGCAGTACTTC
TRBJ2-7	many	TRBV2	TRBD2	CASRRGGEQYF	TGTGCCAGCAGGCGCGGGGGCGAGCAGTACTTC
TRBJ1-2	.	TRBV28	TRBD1	CASRTGGLANCGYTF	TGTGCCAGCAGGACAGGGGGCCTAGCTAACTGTGGCTACACCTTC
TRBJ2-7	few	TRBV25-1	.	CASSPREKVYEQYF	TGTGCCAGCAGTCCCAGGGAAAAAGTCTACGAGCAGTACTTC
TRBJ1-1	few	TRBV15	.	CATSREQNTEAFF	TGTGCCACCAGCAGAGAACAGAACACTGAAGCTTTCTTT
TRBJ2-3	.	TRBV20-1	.	CSARYTYSTDTQYF	TGCAGTGCTAGATACACCTATAGCACAGATACGCAGTATTTT
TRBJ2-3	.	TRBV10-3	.	CAISESTAATQYF	TGTGCCATCAGTGAGTCAACCGCCGCTACGCAGTATTTT
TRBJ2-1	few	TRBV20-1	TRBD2	CSAGTSGGYNEQFF	TGCAGTGCTGGGACTAGCGGGGGTTACAATGAGCAGTTCTTC
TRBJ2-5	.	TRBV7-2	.	CASSLVGANNNEQYF	TGTGCCAGCAGCTTAGTAGGGGCAAACAACAATGAGCAGTACTTC
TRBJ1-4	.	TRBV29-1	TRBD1	CSVLPGQGHEKLFF	TGCAGTGTCTTGCCGGGACAGGGGCATGAAAAACTGTTTTTT
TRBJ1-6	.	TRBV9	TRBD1	CASSLNRGYSYNSPLHF	TGTGCCAGCAGCTTAAACAGGGGTTACTCCTATAATTCACCCCTCCACTTT
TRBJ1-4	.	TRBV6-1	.	CASSEYEEKLFF	TGTGCCAGCAGTGAATACGAGGAAAAACTGTTTTTT
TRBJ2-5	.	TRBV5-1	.	CASSLDKYQETQYF	TGCGCCAGCAGCTTGGACAAGTACCAAGAGACCCAGTACTTC
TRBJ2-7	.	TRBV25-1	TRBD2	CASSPMGLAGVIYNEQYF	TGTGCCAGCAGTCCAATGGGACTAGCGGGAGTAATATACAATGAGCAGTACTTC
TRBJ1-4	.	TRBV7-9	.	CASNYTDRTPNEKLFF	TGTGCCAGCAACTATACCGACAGGACTCCTAATGAAAAACTGTTTTTT
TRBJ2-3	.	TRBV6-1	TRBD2	CASRELAGGADTQYF	TGTGCCAGCAGAGAATTAGCGGGAGGGGCAGATACGCAGTATTTT
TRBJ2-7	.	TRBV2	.	CASPTPDGYEQYF	TGTGCCAGCCCCACTCCCGACGGCTACGAGCAGTACTTC
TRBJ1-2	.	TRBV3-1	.	CASSQVPQGSGYTF	TGTGCCAGCAGCCAAGTCCCACAGGGTAGTGGCTACACCTTC